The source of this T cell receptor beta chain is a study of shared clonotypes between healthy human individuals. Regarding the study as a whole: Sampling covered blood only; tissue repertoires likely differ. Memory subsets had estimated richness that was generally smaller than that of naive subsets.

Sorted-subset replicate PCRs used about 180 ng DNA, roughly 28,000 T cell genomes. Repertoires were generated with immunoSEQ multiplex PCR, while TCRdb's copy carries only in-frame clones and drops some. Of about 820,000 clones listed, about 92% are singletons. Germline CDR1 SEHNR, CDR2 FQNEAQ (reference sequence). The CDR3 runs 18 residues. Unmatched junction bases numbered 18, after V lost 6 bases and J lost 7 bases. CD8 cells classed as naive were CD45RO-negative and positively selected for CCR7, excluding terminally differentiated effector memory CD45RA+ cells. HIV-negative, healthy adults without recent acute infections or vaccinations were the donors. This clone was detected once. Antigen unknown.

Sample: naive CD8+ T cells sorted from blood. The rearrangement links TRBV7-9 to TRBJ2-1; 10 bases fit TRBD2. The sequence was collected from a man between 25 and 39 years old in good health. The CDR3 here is CASSYPDSGRAGKNEQFF. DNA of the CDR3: TGTGCCAGCAGTTACCCGGACAGCGGGAGGGCCGGGAAGAATGAGCAGTTCTTC.